A single TCR beta chain is shown here with its context. Antigen unknown. These data belong to a study of T cell responses to AZD1222 COVID-19 vaccine. Study-level results: As reported, nearly half of all spike-specific TCRs target variant regions that are unmutated. It should be noted that donors were predominantly white British and more often female, and clonal diversity was possibly underestimated. Spike as a whole was targeted by vaccine-associated CD4 TCRs, dominant at 160-218 and 743-854.

The assay was immunoSEQ multiplex PCR, and TCRdb's table has in-frame clones only and misses some. The sample holds about 97,000 clones, roughly 88% seen once. The V gene end was trimmed by 8 bases and the J gene end by 8 bases; junction bases not matched to a gene: 8. Germline lookup yields CDR1 MNHEY and CDR2 SMNVEV (reference sequence). CDR3 length: 13 residues. The clonotype comes from an adult in good health. V usage is TRBV27 and J usage is TRBJ1-4; 7 nucleotides align to TRBD1. Specimen: peripheral blood, collected on day 0 of AZD1222 vaccination. As DNA, the CDR3 is TGTGCCAGCGGAGGGACAGTAGGAGAAAAACTGTTTTTT. Translated, it gives CASGGTVGEKLFF.